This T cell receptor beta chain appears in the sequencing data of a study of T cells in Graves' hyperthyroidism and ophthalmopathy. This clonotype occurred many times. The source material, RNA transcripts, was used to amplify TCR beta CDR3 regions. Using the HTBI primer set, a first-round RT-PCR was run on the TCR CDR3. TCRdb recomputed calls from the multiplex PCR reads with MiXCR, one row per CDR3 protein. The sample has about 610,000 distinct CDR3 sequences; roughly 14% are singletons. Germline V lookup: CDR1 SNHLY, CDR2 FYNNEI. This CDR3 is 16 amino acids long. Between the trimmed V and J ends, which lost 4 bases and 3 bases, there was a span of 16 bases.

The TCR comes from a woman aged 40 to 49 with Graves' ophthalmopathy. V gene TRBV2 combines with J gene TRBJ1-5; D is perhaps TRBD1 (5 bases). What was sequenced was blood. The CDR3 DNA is TGTGCCAGCAGTGTAGGACACGAGCTATTCAATCAGCCCCAGCATTTT. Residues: CASSVGHELFNQPQHF.